A selection of T cell receptor beta chains follows, all from one sample in a study of blood T cell repertoires in COVID-19. Clones were read by immunoSEQ multiplex PCR, and TCRdb kept only the in-frame ones, dropping some. The sample lists about 260,000 clones, around 80% occurring once. The specimen was peripheral blood. These receptors all come from a woman of 80 years or more with acute or convalescent COVID-19. Both conserved end residues are part of each CDR3. The D gene is left open where the match is weak.

d_call	v_call	j_call	cdr3_nt	cdr3_aa
TRBD2	TRBV7-2	TRBJ2-7	TGTGCCAGCAGTCCGGAGGTGCTAGCGGGGGGACGCGGCTACGAGCAGTACTTC	CASSPEVLAGGRGYEQYF
NA	TRBV6-5	TRBJ1-2	TGTGCCAGCAGTTCTTCAGGGCCCGGCAACTATGGCTACACCTTC	CASSSSGPGNYGYTF
TRBD1	TRBV30	TRBJ2-5	TGTGCCTGGAGTTCCTCAAGACAGGGAAAAGAGACCCAGTACTTC	CAWSSSRQGKETQYF
TRBD2	TRBV11-1	TRBJ2-3	TGTGCCAGCGGCTTCGGGACTAGCCGCACAGATACGCAGTATTTT	CASGFGTSRTDTQYF
TRBD2	TRBV5-1	TRBJ2-3	TGCGCCAGCAGCAGACTAGCGGGGGATACAGATACGCAGTATTTT	CASSRLAGDTDTQYF
NA	TRBV6-5	TRBJ1-1	TGTGCCAGCAGTTACGGCGGGGCGGGGGTGAACACTGAAGCTTTCTTT	CASSYGGAGVNTEAFF
NA	TRBV7-9	TRBJ2-3	TGTGCCAGCAGCTTAGCTAGCGGACAAACAGATACGCAGTATTTT	CASSLASGQTDTQYF
TRBD1	TRBV7-8	TRBJ1-1	TGTGCCAGCGCGAGGATGGGGGGACAGCTAAACACTGAAGCTTTCTTT	CASARMGGQLNTEAFF
TRBD2	TRBV9	TRBJ2-2	TGTGCCAGCAGCCGCCTGCTTAGCGGGAGGGTTACCGGGGAGCTGTTTTTT	CASSRLLSGRVTGELFF
NA	TRBV5-4	TRBJ1-2	TGTGCCAGCAGCTTGGGACGACAGTCGAAAAACTATGGCTACACCTTC	CASSLGRQSKNYGYTF
NA	TRBV5-8	TRBJ2-5	TGTGCCAGCAGCTTGCTTACAGTCCAAGAGACCCAGTACTTC	CASSLLTVQETQYF
TRBD2	TRBV5-1	TRBJ2-3	TGCGCCAGCAAACCGACTAGCGGGGGTCGCACAGATACGCAGTATTTT	CASKPTSGGRTDTQYF
TRBD1	TRBV9	TRBJ2-3	TGTGCCAGCAGCGTCGACAGGGGAAAGACAGATACGCAGTATTTT	CASSVDRGKTDTQYF
TRBD1	TRBV7-2	TRBJ1-1	TGTGCCAGCAGCTTAACAGGGGGGGTGAACACTGAAGCTTTCTTT	CASSLTGGVNTEAFF
NA	TRBV21-1	TRBJ1-6	TGTGCCAGCAGCAAAGCCCCGGGACAGGGTATCCTCACAAGGAGCTCCTATAATTCACCCCTCCACTTT	CASSKAPGQGILTRSSYNSPLHF